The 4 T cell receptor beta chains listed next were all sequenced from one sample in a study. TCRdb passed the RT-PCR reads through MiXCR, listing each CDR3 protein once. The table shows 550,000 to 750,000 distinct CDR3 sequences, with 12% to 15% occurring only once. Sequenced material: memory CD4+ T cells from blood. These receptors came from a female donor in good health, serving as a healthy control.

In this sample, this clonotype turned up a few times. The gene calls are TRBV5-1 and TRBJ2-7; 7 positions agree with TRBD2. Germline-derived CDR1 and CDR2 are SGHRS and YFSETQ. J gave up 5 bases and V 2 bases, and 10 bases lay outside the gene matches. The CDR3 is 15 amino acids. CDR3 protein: CASSFSAGPGNEQYF. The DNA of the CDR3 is TGCGCCAGCAGCTTCTCAGCGGGACCGGGTAACGAGCAGTACTTC. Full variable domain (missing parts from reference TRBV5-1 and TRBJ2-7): KAGVTQTPRYLIKTRGQQVTLSCSPISGHRSVSWYQQTPGQGLQFLFEYFSETQRNKGNFPGRFSGRQFSNSRSEMNVSTLELGDSALYLCASSFSAGPGNEQYFGPGTRLTVT.

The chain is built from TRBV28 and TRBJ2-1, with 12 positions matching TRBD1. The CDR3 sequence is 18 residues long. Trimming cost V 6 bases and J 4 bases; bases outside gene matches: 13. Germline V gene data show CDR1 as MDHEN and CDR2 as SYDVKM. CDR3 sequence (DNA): TGTGCCAGCAGGGCGAGGGACAGGGGGCTCCGCGGATACAATGAGCAGTTCTTC. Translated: CASRARDRGLRGYNEQFF. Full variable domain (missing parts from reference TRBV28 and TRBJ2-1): DVKVTQSSRYLVKRTGEKVFLECVQDMDHENMFWYRQDPGLGLRLIYFSYDVKMKEKGDIPEGYSVSREKKERFSLILESASTNQTSMYLCASRARDRGLRGYNEQFFGPGTRLTVL.

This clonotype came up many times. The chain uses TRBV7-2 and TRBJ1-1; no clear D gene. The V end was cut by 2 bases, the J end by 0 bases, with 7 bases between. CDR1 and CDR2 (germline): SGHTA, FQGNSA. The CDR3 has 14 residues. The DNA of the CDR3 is TGTGCCAGCAGCTTATTTGGGATGAACACTGAAGCTTTCTTT. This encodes CASSLFGMNTEAFF.

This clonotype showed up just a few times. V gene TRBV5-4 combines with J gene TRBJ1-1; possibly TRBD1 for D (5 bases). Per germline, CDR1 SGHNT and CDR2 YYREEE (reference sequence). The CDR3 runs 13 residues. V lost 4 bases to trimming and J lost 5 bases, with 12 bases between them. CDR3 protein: CASSTGTATEAFF. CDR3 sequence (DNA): TGTGCCAGCAGCACTGGGACGGCGACTGAAGCTTTCTTT. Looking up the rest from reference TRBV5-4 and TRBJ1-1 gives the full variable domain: ETGVTQSPTHLIKTRGQQVTLRCSSQSGHNTVSWYQQALGQGPQFIFQYYREEENGRGNFPPRFSGLQFPNYSSELNVNALELDDSALYLCASSTGTATEAFFGQGTRLTVV.